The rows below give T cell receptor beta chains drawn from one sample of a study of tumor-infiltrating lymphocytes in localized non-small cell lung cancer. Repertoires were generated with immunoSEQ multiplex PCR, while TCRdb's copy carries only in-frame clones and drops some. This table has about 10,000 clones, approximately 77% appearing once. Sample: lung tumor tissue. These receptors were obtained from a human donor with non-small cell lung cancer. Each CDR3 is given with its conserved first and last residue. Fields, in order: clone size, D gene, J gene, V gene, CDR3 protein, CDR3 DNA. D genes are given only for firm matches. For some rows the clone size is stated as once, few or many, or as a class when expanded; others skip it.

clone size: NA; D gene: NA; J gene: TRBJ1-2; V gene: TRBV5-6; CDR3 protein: CASSLVGRDNYGYTF; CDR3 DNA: TGTGCCAGCAGCTTGGTCGGCAGGGATAACTATGGCTACACCTTC
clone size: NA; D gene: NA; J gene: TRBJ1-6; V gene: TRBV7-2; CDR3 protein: CASSLDEGPLSSPLHF; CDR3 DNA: TGTGCCAGCAGCTTAGATGAGGGGCCCCTAAGCTCACCCCTCCACTTT
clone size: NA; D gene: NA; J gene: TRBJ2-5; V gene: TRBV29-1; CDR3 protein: CSVVQGGETQYF; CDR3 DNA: TGCAGCGTTGTACAGGGCGGCGAGACCCAGTACTTC
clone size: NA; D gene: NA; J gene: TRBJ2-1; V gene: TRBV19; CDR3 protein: CASSPWTGGSYNEQFF; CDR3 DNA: TGTGCCAGTAGCCCCTGGACAGGAGGGTCCTACAATGAGCAGTTCTTC
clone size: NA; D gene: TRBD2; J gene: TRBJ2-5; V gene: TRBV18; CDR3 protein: CASSLYSGLAGEGTQYF; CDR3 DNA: TGTGCCAGCTCACTCTACTCCGGACTAGCGGGGGAGGGGACCCAGTACTTC
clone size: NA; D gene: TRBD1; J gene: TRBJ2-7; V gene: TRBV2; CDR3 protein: CASRARTGDEQYF; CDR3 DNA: TGTGCCAGCAGGGCCCGGACAGGGGACGAGCAGTACTTC
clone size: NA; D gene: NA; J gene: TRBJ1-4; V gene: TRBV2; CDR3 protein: CAGQGNDEKLFF; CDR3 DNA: TGTGCCGGCCAGGGGAATGATGAAAAACTGTTTTTT
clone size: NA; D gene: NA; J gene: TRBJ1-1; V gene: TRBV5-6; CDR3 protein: CASSLQTGRTEAFF; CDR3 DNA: TGTGCCAGCAGCTTGCAAACAGGGCGGACTGAAGCTTTCTTT
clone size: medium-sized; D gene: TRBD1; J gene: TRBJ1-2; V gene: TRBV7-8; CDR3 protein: CASSLQGTGVDGYTF; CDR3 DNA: TGTGCCAGCAGCTTACAAGGGACAGGGGTCGATGGCTACACCTTC
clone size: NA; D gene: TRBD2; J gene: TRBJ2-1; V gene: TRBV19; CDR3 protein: CASSNGGGGWDEQFF; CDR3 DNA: TGTGCCAGTAGTAACGGAGGCGGGGGTTGGGATGAGCAGTTCTTC
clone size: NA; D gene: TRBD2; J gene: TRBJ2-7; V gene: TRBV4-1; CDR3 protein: CASSQDLGLAGGTPYEQYF; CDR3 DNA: TGCGCCAGCAGCCAAGATCTGGGACTAGCGGGGGGAACACCCTACGAGCAGTACTTC
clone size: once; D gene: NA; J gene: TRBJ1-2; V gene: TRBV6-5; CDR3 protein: CASSAGESYGYTF; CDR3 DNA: TGTGCCAGCAGTGCGGGGGAAAGCTATGGCTACACCTTC
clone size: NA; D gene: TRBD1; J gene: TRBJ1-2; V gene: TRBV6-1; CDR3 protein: CASSVLLSDRGDGYTF; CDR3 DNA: TGTGCCAGCAGTGTTTTGCTTTCAGACAGGGGTGATGGCTACACCTTC
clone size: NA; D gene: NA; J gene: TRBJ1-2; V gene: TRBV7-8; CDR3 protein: CASTRTPYIPLGYGYTF; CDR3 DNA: TGTGCCAGCACCCGGACACCATATATTCCTTTGGGCTATGGCTACACCTTC
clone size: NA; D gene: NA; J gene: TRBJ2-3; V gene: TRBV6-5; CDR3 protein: CASRGSFTDTQYF; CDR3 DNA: TGTGCCAGCAGGGGCAGCTTCACGGATACGCAGTATTTT
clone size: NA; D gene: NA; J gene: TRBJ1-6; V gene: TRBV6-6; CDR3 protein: CASSTYDYNSPLHF; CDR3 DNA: TGTGCCAGCAGCACTTATGACTATAATTCACCCCTCCACTTT
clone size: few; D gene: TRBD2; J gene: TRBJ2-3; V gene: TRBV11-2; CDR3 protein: CASSEIAGVDTQYF; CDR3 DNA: TGTGCCAGCAGCGAAATAGCGGGGGTAGATACGCAGTATTTT
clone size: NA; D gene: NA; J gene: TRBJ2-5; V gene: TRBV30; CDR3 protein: CASLRGLVETQYF; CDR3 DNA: TGTGCCTCCCTACGGGGCCTCGTGGAGACCCAGTACTTC
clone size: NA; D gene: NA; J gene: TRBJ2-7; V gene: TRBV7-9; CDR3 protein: CASSPEGMGYEQYF; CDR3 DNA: TGTGCCAGCAGTCCCGAGGGGATGGGGTACGAGCAGTACTTC
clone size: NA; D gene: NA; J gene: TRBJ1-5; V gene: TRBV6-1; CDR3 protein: CASSEAWADPQPQHF; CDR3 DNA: TGTGCCAGCAGTGAAGCGTGGGCAGACCCTCAGCCCCAGCATTTT
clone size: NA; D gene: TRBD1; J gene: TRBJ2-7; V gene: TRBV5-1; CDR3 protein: CASSSPGQGRKQYF; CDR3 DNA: TGCGCCAGCAGCTCACCGGGACAGGGAAGGAAGCAGTACTTC
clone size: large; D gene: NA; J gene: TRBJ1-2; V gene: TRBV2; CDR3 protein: CASSEGLSGYTF; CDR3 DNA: TGTGCCAGCAGTGAGGGGTTGAGCGGCTACACCTTC
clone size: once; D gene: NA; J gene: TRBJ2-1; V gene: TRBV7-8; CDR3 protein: CASSPRVVGGKDEQFF; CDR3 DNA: TGTGCCAGCAGCCCTAGGGTCGTCGGGGGCAAAGATGAGCAGTTCTTC
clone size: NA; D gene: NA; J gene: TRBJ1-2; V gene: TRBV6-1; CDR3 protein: CASSELGAQDTF; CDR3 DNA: TGTGCCAGCAGTGAACTGGGGGCGCAGGATACCTTC
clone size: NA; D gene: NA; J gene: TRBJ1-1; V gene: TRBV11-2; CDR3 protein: CASSARRGNTEAFF; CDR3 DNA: TGTGCCAGCAGCGCCCGACGCGGGAACACTGAAGCTTTCTTT
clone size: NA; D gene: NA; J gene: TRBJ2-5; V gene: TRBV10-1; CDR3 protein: CASSESRATGETQYF; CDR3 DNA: TGCGCCAGCAGTGAGTCACGGGCAACCGGGGAGACCCAGTACTTC
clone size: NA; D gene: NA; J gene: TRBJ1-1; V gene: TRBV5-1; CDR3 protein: CASRQSNTEAFF; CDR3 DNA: TGCGCCAGCAGGCAGTCTAACACTGAAGCTTTCTTT
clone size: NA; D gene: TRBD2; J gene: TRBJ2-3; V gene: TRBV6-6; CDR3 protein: CASIGGGARDTQYF; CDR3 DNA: TGTGCCAGCATTGGCGGGGGGGCCAGGGATACGCAGTATTTT
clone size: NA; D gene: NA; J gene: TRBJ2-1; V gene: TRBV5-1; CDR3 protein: CASSLGIDEQFF; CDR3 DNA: TGCGCCAGCAGCTTGGGAATCGATGAGCAGTTCTTC
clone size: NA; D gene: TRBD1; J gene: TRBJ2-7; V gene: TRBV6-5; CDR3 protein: CASKTTGDYEQYF; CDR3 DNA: TGTGCCAGCAAGACGACAGGGGACTACGAGCAGTACTTC
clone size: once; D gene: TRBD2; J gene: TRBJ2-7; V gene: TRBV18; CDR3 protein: CASSPFGGLSYEQYF; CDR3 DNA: TGTGCCAGCTCACCATTCGGGGGGTTATCCTACGAGCAGTACTTC
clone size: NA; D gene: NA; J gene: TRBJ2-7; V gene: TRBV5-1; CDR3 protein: CASSLASSYEQYF; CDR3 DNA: TGCGCCAGCAGCTTGGCGAGCTCCTACGAGCAGTACTTC
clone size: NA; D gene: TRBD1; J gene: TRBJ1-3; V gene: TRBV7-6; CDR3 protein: CASSPGTGNSGNTIYF; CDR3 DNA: TGTGCCAGCAGCCCAGGGACAGGGAACTCTGGAAACACCATATATTTT
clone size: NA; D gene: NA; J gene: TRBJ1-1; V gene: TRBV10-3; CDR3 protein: CAIKLDMNTEAFF; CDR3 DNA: TGTGCCATCAAGTTAGACATGAACACTGAAGCTTTCTTT
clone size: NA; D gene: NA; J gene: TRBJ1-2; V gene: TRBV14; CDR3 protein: CASSLYGAGGYTF; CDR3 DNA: TGTGCCAGCAGCCTATATGGTGCGGGTGGCTACACCTTC
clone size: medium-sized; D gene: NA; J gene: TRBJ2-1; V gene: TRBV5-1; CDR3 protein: CASSSAGGVRFSSYNEQFF; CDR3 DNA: TGCGCCAGCAGCTCCGCAGGGGGGGTCCGATTCAGCTCCTACAATGAGCAGTTCTTC
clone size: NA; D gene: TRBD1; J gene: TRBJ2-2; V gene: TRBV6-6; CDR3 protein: CASSLGQGNTGELFF; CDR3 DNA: TGTGCCAGCAGTCTAGGACAGGGAAACACCGGGGAGCTGTTTTTT
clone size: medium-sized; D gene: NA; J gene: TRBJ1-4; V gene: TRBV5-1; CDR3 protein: CASSLGGRITNEKLFF; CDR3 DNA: TGCGCCAGCAGCTTGGGGGGGAGGATAACTAATGAAAAACTGTTTTTT
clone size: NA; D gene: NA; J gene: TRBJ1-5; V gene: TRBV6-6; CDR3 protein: CASSTRGRENQPQHF; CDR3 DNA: TGTGCCAGCAGTACACGGGGGCGGGAGAATCAGCCCCAGCATTTT
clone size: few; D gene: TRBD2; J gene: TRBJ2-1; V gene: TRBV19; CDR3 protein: CASSPGLAGGHGEQFF; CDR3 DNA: TGTGCCAGTAGTCCGGGACTAGCGGGGGGGCATGGTGAGCAGTTCTTC
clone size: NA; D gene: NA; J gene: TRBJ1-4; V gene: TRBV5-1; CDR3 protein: CASSLVSGAWTNEKLFF; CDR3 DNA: TGCGCCAGCAGCTTGGTTTCAGGGGCTTGGACTAATGAAAAACTGTTTTTT
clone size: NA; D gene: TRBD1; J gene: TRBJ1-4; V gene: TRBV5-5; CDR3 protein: CASSPTGALREKLFF; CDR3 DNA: TGTGCCAGCAGTCCTACAGGGGCCTTACGGGAAAAACTGTTTTTT
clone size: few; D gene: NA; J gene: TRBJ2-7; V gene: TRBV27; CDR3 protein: CASSFRGRISYEQYF; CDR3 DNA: TGTGCCAGCAGTTTCCGAGGACGGATCTCCTACGAGCAGTACTTC
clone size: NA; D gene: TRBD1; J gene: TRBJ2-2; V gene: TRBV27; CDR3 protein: CASSSWDRVNTGELFF; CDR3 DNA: TGTGCCAGCAGTTCCTGGGACAGGGTAAACACCGGGGAGCTGTTTTTT
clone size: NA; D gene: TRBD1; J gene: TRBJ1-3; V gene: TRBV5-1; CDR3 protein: CASSSGTGTSGNTIYF; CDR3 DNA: TGCGCCAGCAGCTCCGGGACAGGAACCTCTGGAAACACCATATATTTT
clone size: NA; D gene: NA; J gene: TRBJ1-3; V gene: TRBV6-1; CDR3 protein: CASEGGSGNTIYF; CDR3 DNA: TGTGCCAGTGAGGGCGGCTCTGGAAACACCATATATTTT
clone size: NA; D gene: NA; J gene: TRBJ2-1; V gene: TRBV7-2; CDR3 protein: CASSLELGGARLF; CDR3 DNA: TGTGCCAGCAGCTTAGAATTGGGGGGGGCGAGGCTCTTC
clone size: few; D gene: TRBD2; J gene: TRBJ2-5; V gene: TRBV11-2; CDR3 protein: CASSLRQRGGLETQYF; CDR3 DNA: TGTGCCAGCAGCTTAAGGCAGCGGGGGGGCTTAGAGACCCAGTACTTC
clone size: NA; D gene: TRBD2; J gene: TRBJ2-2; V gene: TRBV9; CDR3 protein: CASSPRVGRDGELFF; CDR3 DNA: TGTGCCAGCAGCCCCCGAGTGGGGAGGGACGGGGAGCTGTTTTTT
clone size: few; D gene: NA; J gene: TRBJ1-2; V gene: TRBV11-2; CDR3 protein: CASSGIRAGDYGYTF; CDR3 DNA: TGTGCCAGCAGCGGGATCAGGGCGGGTGACTATGGCTACACCTTC
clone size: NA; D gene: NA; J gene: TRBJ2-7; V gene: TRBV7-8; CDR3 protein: CASSHMVGDPYEQYF; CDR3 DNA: TGTGCCAGCAGCCATATGGTGGGGGATCCCTACGAGCAGTACTTC
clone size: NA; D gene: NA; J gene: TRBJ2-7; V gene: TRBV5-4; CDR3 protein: CASSLSHEQYF; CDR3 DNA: TGTGCCAGCAGCTTGTCACACGAGCAGTACTTC
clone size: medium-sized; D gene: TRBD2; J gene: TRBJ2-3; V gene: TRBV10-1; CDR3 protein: CASSGPVWRGVTDTQYF; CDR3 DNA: TGCGCCAGCAGTGGACCGGTCTGGCGGGGGGTCACAGATACGCAGTATTTT
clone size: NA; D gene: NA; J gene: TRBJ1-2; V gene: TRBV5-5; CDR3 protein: CASSLRRAGYGYTF; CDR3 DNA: TGTGCCAGCAGCTTGCGGAGGGCGGGCTATGGCTACACCTTC
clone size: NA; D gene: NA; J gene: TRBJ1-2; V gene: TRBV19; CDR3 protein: CASRGAGTSSTGYTF; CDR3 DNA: TGTGCCAGTAGAGGAGCGGGGACATCTTCTACTGGCTACACCTTC